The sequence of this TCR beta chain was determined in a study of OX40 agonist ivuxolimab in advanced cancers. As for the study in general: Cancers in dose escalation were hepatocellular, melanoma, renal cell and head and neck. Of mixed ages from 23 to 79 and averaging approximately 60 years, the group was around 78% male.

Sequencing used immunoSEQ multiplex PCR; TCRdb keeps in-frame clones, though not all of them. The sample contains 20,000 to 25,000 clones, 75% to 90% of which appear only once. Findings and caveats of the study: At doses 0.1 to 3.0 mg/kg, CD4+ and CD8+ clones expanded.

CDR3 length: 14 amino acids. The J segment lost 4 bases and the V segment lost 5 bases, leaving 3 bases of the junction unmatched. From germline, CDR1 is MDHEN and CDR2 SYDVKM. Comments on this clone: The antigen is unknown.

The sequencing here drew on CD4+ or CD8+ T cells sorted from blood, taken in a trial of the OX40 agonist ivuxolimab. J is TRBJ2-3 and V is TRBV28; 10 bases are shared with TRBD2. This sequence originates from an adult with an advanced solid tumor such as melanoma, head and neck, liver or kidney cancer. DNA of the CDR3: TGTGCCAGCAGTAGCGGGAGGGCCGCAGATACGCAGTATTTT. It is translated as CASSSGRAADTQYF.